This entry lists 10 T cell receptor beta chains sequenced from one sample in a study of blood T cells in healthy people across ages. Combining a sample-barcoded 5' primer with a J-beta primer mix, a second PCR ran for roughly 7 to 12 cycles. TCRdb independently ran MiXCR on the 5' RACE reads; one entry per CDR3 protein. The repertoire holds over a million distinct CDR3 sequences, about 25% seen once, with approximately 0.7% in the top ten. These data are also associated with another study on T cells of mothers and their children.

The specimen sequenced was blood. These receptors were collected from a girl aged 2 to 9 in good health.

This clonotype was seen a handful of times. CDR3 sequence: CATSRGQAPNEKLFF. CDR3 in DNA: TGTGCCACCAGCAGAGGACAGGCTCCTAATGAAAAACTGTTTTTT. The chain joins TRBV15 to TRBJ1-4; perhaps TRBD1 as D (6 bases). Trimming removed 1 base at V and 3 bases at J, with 9 bases between. This CDR3 contains 15 residues. CDR1 LNHNV and CDR2 YYDKDF come from the germline V gene (reference sequence).

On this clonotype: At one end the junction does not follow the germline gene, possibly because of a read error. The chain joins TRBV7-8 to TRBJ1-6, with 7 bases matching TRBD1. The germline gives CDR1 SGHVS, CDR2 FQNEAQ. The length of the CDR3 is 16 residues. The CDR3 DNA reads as TGTGTCAGCAGCTTATACCAGGGGGAGTATAATTCACCCCTCCACTTT. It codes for CVSSLYQGEYNSPLHF.

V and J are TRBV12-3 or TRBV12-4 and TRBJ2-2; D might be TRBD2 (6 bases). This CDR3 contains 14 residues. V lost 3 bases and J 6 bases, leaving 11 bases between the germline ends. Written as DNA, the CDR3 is TGTGCCAGCAGTTTTTTTTGGGGGGCCGGGGAGCTGTTTTTT. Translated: CASSFFWGAGELFF.

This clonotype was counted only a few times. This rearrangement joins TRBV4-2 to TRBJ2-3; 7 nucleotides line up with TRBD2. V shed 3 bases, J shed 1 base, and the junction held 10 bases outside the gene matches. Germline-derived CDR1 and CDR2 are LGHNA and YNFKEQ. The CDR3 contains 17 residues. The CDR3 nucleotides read TGTGCCAGCAGCCAGGGGTCGGGCGGGAGCGGCACAGATACGCAGTATTTT. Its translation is CASSQGSGGSGTDTQYF.

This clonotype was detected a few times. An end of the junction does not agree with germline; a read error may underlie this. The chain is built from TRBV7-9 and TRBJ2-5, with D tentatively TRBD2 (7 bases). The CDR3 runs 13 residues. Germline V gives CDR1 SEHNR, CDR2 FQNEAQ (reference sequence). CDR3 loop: CASGLGGREAQYF. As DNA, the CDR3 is TGTGCCAGCGGCCTCGGGGGGCGAGAGGCCCAGTACTTC.

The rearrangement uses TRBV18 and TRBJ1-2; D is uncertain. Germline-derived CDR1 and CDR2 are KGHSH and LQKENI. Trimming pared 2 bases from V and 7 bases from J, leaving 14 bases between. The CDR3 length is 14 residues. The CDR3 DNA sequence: TGTGCCAGCTCACCAACACCGGAGGTCAGTGGCTACACCTTC. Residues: CASSPTPEVSGYTF.

In DNA form, the CDR3 reads TGTGCCAGCAGTCCGAGGACCTTGAGGGATGAAAAACTGTTTTTT. Amino acid sequence: CASSPRTLRDEKLFF. V usage is TRBV27 and J usage is TRBJ1-4, with D uncertain. With 5 bases removed from V and 6 bases from J, the gap between germline ends came to 16 bases. The CDR3 is made up of 15 amino acids. Germline V gene data show CDR1 as MNHEY and CDR2 as SMNVEV (reference sequence).

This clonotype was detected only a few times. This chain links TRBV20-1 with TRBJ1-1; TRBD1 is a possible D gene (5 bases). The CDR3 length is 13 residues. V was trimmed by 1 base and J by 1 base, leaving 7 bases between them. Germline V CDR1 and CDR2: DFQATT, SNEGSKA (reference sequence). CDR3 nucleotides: TGCAGTGCTAGAGGGGACCCGAACACTGAAGCTTTCTTT. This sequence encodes CSARGDPNTEAFF.

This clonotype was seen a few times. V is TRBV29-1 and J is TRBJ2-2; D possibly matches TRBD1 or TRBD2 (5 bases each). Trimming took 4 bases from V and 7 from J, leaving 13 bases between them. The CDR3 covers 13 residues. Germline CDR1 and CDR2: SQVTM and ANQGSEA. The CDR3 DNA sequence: TGCAGCGTTGGGGGGTTCGGAATCGGGGAGCTGTTTTTT. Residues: CSVGGFGIGELFF.

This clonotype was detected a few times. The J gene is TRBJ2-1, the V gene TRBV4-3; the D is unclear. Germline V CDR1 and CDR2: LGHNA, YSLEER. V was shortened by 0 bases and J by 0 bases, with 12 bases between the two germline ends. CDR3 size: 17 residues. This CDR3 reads CASSQDLVVNSYNEQFF. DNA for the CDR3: TGCGCCAGCAGCCAAGATCTTGTCGTGAACTCCTACAATGAGCAGTTCTTC.